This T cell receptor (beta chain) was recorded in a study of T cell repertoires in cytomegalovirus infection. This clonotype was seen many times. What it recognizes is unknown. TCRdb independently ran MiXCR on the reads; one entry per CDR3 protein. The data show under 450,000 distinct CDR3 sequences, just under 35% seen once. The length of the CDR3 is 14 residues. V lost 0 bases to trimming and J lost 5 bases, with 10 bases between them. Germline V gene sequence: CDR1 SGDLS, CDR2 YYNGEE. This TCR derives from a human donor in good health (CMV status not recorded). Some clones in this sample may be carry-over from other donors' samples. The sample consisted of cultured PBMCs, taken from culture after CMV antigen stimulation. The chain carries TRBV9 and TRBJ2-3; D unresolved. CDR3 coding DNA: TGTGCCAGCAGCGTAGAACTGCTTCTAGATACGCAGTATTTT. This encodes CASSVELLLDTQYF.